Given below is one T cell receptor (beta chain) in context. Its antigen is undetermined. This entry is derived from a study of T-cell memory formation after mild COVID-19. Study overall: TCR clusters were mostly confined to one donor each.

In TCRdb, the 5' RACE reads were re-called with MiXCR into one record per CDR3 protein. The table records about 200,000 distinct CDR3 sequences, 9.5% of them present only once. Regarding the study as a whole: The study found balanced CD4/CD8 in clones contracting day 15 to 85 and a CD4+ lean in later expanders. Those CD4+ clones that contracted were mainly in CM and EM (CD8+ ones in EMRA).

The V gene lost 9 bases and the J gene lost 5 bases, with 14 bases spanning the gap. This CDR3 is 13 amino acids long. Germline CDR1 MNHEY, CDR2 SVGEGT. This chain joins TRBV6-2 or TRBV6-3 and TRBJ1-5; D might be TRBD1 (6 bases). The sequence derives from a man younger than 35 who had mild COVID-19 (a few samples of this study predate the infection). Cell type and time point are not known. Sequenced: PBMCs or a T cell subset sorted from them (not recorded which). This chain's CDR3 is CARGGDVDQPQHF. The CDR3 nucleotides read TGTGCCAGAGGGGGTGATGTCGATCAGCCCCAGCATTTT.